Listed here is a single T cell receptor beta chain. This clone's antigen is unknown. Base qualities were left out, and no much larger clone turns up one base away. The sample belongs to a study of OX40 agonist ivuxolimab in advanced cancers. As for the study more broadly: Ivuxolimab was a fully human IgG2 agonistic monoclonal antibody targeting the costimulatory receptor OX40 (CD134). Patients were allowed to have had prior anti-PD-1, anti-PD-L1 or anti-CTLA-4 therapy, and around 37% of the dose-escalation patients had previously received checkpoint inhibitors. Intravenous ivuxolimab was administered to patients every 2 weeks at six dose levels: 0.01, 0.1, 0.3, 1.5, 3 and 10 mg/kg. Partial responses occurred in three dose-escalation patients: two with cutaneous melanoma and one with hepatocellular carcinoma. The dose-escalation cohort was around 83% male with a mean age of approximately 60 years, ranging from roughly 23 to 79. Among the roughly 50 dose-escalation patients, about 19 had hepatocellular carcinoma, roughly 15 melanoma, 9 renal cell carcinoma and 9 head and neck cancer. The point of sequencing TCRbeta in the periphery was to test whether ivuxolimab changed TCR sequence diversity and drove clonal T-cell expansion. The paper covers the monotherapy dose-escalation part of the phase I ivuxolimab trial, which included N ≈ 54 patients. Results and caveats for the whole study, not just this receptor: After ivuxolimab, CD8+ T cells had more expanded clones than CD4+ T cells on average. Partial responders in the 0.1-3.0 mg/kg groups had among the lowest normalized peripheral clonal expansion, especially among CD8+ T cells. At doses of 0.1 to 3.0 mg/kg, clonal expansion of both CD4+ and CD8+ blood T cells was observed from baseline to week 6. Low levels of normalized T-cell clonal expansion were also seen in some patients who did not respond. The antigen specificity of the peripheral T cells that underwent clonal expansion was not determined.

To sequence the TCRbeta CDR3 region, genomic DNA was isolated from the sorted cells. The immunoSEQ Assay was used for sequencing of TCRbeta CDR3 regions. The table comes from immuneACCESS by way of TCRdb, which keeps in-frame sequences with V and J called. Part of the clones is missing from these tables; in studies checked, under half for an unresolved V gene and the rest for unknown reasons. The sample table shows about 64,000 clones, and roughly 81% are seen once. About 2.9% of the sample belongs to the ten largest clones. Patients with autoimmune disease history or receiving systemic immunosuppression were excluded from the trial. Peripheral blood for TCR sequencing was collected from all dose cohorts at baseline, on cycle 4 day 1, and on cycle 7 day 1. Samples came from an open-label, multicenter, first-in-human phase I dose-escalation trial of ivuxolimab. The trial enrolled adults with locally advanced or metastatic head and neck squamous cell, hepatocellular, melanoma or renal cell carcinoma. Before TCR sequencing, CD4+ T cells and CD8+ T cells from peripheral blood were sorted into separate populations.

Via the germline V gene (reference sequence), CDR1 is LNHNV and CDR2 YYDKDF. The V and J ends are trimmed by 0 bases and 3 bases, leaving 9 bases between them. Including cysteine and phenylalanine, the CDR3 has 15 amino acids. CDR3 DNA only is kept here, 45 bases in frame from base 1. The TCR was taken from an adult with an advanced solid tumor such as melanoma, head and neck, liver or kidney cancer. The rearrangement combines TRBV15 with TRBJ1-5; the D gene lacks a confident call. Sequenced here: CD4+ or CD8+ T cells sorted from blood, sampled in a trial of the OX40 agonist ivuxolimab. The CDR3 region: CATSRETGNNQPQHF. The nucleotides are TGTGCCACCAGCAGAGAGACTGGCAACAATCAGCCCCAGCATTTT.